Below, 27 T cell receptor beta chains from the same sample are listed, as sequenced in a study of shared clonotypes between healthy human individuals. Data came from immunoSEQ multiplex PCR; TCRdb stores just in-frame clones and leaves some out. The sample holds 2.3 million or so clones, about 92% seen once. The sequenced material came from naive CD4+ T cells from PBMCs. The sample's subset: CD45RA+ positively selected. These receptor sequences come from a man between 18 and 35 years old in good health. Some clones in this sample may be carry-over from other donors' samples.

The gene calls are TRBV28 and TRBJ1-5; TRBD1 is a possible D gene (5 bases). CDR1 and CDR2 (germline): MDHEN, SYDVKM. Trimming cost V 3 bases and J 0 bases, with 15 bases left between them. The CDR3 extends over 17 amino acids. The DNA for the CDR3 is TGTGCCAGCAGTTTCCGACAGAGAAATTATAGCAATCAGCCCCAGCATTTT. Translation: CASSFRQRNYSNQPQHF.

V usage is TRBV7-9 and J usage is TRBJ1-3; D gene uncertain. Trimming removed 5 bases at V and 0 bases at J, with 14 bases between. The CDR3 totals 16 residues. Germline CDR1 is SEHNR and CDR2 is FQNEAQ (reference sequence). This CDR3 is CASSRHRVTSGNTIYF. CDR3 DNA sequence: TGTGCCAGCAGCCGTCATCGGGTCACCTCTGGAAACACCATATATTTT.

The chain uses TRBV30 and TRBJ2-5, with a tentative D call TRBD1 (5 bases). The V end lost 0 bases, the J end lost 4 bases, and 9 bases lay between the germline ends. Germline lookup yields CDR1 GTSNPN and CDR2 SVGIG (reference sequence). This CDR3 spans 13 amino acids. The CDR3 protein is CAWSVAQGETQYF. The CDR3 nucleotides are TGTGCCTGGAGTGTCGCGCAGGGAGAGACCCAGTACTTC.

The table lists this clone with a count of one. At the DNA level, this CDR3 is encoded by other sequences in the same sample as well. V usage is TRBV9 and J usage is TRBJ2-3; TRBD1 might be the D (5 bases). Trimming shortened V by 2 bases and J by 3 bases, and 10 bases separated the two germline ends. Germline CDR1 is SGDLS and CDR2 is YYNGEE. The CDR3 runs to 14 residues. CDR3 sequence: CASSVDITTDTQYF. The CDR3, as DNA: TGTGCCAGCAGCGTGGACATAACTACAGATACGCAGTATTTT.

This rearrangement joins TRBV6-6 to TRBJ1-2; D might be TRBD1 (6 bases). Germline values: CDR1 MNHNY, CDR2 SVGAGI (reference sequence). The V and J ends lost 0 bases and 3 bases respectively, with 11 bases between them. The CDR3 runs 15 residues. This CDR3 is CASSYSSGADYGYTF. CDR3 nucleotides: TGTGCCAGCAGTTACTCATCAGGGGCGGACTATGGCTACACCTTC.

CDR3 sequence: CATSQGYTGELFF. Here the CDR3 DNA reads TGTGCCACCAGCCAGGGGTACACCGGGGAGCTGTTTTTT. The chain couples TRBV15 to TRBJ2-2; maybe TRBD1 (6 bases). The CDR3 length is 13 residues. Per the germline V gene, CDR1 is LNHNV and CDR2 is YYDKDF (reference sequence). The germline V and J ends were trimmed by 5 bases and 3 bases, with 7 bases remaining between them.

The CDR3 DNA is TGTGCCAGCAGCTCCGCCCGGGAGGGCGTTACGCAGTATTTT. Protein: CASSSAREGVTQYF. V and J are TRBV11-2 and TRBJ2-3; 8 bases map to TRBD2. This CDR3 comprises 14 residues. CDR1 is SGHAT, CDR2 FQNNGV, per germline. Trimming at V came to 4 bases and at J to 8 bases, leaving 8 bases not matched to a gene.

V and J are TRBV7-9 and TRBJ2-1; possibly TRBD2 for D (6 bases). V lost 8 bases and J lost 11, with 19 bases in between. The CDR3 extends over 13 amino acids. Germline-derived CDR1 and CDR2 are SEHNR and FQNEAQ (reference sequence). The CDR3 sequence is CASAIELGGKQFF. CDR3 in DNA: TGTGCCAGCGCCATCGAATTGGGGGGAAAGCAGTTCTTC.

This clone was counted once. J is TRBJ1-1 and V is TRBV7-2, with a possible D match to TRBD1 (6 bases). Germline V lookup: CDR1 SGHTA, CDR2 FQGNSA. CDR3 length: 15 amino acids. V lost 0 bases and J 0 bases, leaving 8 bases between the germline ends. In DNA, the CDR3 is TGTGCCAGCAGCTTAGCGGCAGGGGTGAACACTGAAGCTTTCTTT. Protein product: CASSLAAGVNTEAFF. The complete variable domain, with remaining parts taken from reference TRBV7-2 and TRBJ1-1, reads GAGVSQSPSNKVTEKGKDVELRCDPISGHTALYWYRQSLGQGLEFLIYFQGNSAPDKSGLPSDRFSAERTGGSVSTLTIQRTQQEDSAVYLCASSLAAGVNTEAFFGQGTRLTVV.

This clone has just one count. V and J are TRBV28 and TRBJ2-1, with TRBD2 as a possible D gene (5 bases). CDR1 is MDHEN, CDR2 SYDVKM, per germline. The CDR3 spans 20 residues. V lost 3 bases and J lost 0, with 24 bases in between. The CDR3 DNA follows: TGTGCCAGCAGTTTGCAGCGGCCTTGGGGAGCCCCGAGCTCCTACAATGAGCAGTTCTTC. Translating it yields CASSLQRPWGAPSSYNEQFF. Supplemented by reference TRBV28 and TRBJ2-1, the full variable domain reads DVKVTQSSRYLVKRTGEKVFLECVQDMDHENMFWYRQDPGLGLRLIYFSYDVKMKEKGDIPEGYSVSREKKERFSLILESASTNQTSMYLCASSLQRPWGAPSSYNEQFFGPGTRLTVL.

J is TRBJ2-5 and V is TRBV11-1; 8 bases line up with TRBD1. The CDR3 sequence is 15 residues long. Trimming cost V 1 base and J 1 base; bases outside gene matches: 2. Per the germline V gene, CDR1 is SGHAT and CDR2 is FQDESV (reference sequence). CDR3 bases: TGTGCCAGCAGCTTAGTTGGGACAGGCCAAGAGACCCAGTACTTC. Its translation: CASSLVGTGQETQYF. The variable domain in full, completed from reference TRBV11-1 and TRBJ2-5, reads EAEVAQSPRYKITEKSQAVAFWCDPISGHATLYWYRQILGQGPELLVQFQDESVVDDSQLPKDRFSAERLKGVDSTLKIQPAELGDSAMYLCASSLVGTGQETQYFGPGTRLLVL.

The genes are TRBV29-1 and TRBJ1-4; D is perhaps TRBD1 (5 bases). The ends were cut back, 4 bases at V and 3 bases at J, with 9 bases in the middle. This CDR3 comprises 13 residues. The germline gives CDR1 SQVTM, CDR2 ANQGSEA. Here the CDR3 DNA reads TGCAGCGTTGGGACATCTCCTAATGAAAAACTGTTTTTT. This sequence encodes CSVGTSPNEKLFF. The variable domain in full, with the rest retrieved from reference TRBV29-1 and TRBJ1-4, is SAVISQKPSRDICQRGTSLTIQCQVDSQVTMMFWYRQQPGQSLTLIATANQGSEATYESGFVIDKFPISRPNLTFSTLTVSNMSPEDSSIYLCSVGTSPNEKLFFGSGTQLSVL.

CDR3 nucleotides: TGTGCCAGTAGTATTAGGACAGGGGGAATTCAGCCCCAGCATTTT. Protein sequence: CASSIRTGGIQPQHF. The chain carries TRBV19 and TRBJ1-5, with TRBD1 matching over 10 bases. V lost 3 bases to trimming and J lost 6 bases; unmatched junction nucleotides: 5. The CDR3 spans 15 residues. The germline V gene encodes CDR1 LNHDA and CDR2 SQIVND (reference sequence). The full variable domain, rest sourced from reference TRBV19 and TRBJ1-5, is DGGITQSPKYLFRKEGQNVTLSCEQNLNHDAMYWYRQDPGQGLRLIYYSQIVNDFQKGDIAEGYSVSREKKESFPLTVTSAQKNPTAFYLCASSIRTGGIQPQHFGDGTRLSIL.

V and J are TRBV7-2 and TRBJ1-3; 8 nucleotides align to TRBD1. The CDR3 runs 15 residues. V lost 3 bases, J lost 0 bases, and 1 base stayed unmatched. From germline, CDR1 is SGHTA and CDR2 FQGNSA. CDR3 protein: CASSFGTGSGNTIYF. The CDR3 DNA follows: TGTGCCAGCAGCTTCGGGACAGGCTCTGGAAACACCATATATTTT.

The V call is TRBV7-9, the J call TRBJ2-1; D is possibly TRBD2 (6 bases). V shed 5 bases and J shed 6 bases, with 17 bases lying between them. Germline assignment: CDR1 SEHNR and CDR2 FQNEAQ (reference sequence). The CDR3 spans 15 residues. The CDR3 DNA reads TGTGCCAGCAGCCCCGGAGGGCGGAAAGGCAATGAGCAGTTCTTC. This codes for CASSPGGRKGNEQFF.

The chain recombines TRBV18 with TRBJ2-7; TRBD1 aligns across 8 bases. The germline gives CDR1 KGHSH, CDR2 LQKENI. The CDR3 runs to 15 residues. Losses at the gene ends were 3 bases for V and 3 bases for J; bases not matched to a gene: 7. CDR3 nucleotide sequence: TGTGCCAGCTCACCCGGACAGGGTGGTTTCTACGAGCAGTACTTC. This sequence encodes CASSPGQGGFYEQYF.

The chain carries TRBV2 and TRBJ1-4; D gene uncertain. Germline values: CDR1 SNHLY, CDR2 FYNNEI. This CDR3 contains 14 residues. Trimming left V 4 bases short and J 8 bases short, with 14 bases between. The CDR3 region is CASSGTLGGEKLFF. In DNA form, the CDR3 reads TGTGCCAGCAGTGGGACCCTAGGTGGGGAAAAACTGTTTTTT. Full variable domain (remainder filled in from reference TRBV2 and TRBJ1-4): EPEVTQTPSHQVTQMGQEVILRCVPISNHLYFYWYRQILGQKVEFLVSFYNNEISEKSEIFDDQFSVERPDGSNFTLKIRSTKLEDSAMYFCASSGTLGGEKLFFGSGTQLSVL.

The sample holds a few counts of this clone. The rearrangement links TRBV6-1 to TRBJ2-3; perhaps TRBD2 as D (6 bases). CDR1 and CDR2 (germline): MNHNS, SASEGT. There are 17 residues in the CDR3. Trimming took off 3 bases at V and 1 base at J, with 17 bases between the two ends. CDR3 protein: CASSEFPGTGGTDTQYF. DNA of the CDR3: TGTGCCAGCAGTGAGTTTCCCGGGACGGGGGGCACAGATACGCAGTATTTT.

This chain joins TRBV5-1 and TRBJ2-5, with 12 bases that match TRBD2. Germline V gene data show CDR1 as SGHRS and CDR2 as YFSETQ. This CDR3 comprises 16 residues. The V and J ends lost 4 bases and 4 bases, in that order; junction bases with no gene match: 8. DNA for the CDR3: TGCGCCAGCAGCCTATGGACTAGCGGGGACTTAGAGACCCAGTACTTC. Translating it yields CASSLWTSGDLETQYF.

The CDR3 spells CASSSPGTGGLNEQFF. As DNA, the CDR3 is TGCGCCAGCAGCTCCCCCGGGACAGGGGGGTTGAATGAGCAGTTCTTC. The chain uses TRBV5-1 and TRBJ2-1; TRBD1 agrees at 11 bases. This CDR3 is built from 16 residues. J gave up 7 bases and V 3 bases, and 9 bases lay outside the gene matches. Germline CDR1 and CDR2: SGHRS and YFSETQ.

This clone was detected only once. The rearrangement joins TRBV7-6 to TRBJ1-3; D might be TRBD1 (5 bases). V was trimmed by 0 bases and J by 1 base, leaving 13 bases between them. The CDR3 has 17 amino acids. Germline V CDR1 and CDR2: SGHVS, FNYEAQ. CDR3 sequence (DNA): TGTGCCAGCAGCTTAGCGGTGGCCGGGGGATCTGGAAACACCATATATTTT. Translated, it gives CASSLAVAGGSGNTIYF.

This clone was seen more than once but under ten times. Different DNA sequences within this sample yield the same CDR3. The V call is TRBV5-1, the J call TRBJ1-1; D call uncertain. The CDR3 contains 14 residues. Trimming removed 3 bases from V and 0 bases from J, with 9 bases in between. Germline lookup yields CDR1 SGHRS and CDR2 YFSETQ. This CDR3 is CASSSDRMNTEAFF. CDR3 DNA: TGCGCCAGCAGCTCGGACCGAATGAACACTGAAGCTTTCTTT.

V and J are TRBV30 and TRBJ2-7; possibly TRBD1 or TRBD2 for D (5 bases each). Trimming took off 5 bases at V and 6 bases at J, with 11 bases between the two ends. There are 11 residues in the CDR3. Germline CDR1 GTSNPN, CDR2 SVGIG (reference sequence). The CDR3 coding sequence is TGTGCCTGGGGGGGAAAGGGCGAGCAGTACTTC. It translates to CAWGGKGEQYF. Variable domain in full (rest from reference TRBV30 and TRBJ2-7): SQTIHQWPATLVQPVGSPLSLECTVEGTSNPNLYWYRQAAGRGLQLLFYSVGIGQISSEVPQNLSASRPQDRQFILSSKKLLLSDSGFYLCAWGGKGEQYFGPGTRLTVT.

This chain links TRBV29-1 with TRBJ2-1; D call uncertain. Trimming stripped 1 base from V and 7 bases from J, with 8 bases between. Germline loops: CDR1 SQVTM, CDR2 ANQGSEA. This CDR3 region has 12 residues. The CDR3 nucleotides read TGCAGCGTTGAAGTAGTCAGGAATGAGCAGTTCTTC. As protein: CSVEVVRNEQFF.

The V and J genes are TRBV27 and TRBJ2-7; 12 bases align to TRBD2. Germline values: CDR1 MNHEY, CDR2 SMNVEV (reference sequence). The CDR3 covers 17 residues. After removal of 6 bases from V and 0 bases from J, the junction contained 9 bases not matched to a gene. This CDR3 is CASSRPLAGGTSYEQYF. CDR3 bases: TGTGCCAGCAGCCGACCTCTAGCGGGAGGGACCTCCTACGAGCAGTACTTC.

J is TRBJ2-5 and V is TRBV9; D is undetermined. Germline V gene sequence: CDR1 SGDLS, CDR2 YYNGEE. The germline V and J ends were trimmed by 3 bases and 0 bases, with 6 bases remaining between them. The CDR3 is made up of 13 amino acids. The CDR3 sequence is CASSAGDQETQYF. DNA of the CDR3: TGTGCCAGCAGCGCAGGCGACCAAGAGACCCAGTACTTC.

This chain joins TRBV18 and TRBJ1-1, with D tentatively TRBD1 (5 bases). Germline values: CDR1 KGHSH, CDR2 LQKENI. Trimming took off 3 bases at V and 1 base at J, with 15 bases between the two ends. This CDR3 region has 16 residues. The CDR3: CASSPFSTGPNTEAFF. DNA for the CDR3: TGTGCCAGCTCACCGTTCAGTACAGGTCCGAACACTGAAGCTTTCTTT.